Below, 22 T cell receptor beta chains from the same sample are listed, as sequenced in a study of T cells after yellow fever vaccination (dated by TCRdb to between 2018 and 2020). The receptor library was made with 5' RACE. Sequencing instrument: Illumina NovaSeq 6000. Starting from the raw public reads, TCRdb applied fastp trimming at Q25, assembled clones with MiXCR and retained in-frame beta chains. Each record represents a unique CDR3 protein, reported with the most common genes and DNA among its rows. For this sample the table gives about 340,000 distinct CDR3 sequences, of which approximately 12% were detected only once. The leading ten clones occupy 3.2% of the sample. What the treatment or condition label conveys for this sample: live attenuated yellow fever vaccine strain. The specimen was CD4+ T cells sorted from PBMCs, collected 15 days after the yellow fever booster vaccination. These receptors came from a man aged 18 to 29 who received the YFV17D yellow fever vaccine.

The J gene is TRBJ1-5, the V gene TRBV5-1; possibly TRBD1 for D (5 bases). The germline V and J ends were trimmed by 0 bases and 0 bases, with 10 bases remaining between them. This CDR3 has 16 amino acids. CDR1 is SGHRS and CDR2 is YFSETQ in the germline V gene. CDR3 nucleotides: TGCGCCAGCAGCTTGGCTGGGGGGAGTAGCAATCAGCCCCAGCATTTT. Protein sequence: CASSLAGGSSNQPQHF.

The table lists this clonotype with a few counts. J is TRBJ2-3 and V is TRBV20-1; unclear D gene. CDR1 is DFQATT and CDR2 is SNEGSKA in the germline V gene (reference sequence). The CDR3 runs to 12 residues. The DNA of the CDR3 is TGCAGCCAGGCGATTAGCACAGATACGCAGTATTTT. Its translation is CSQAISTDTQYF.

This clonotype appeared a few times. This CDR3 is CASTRDAIGELFF. CDR3 sequence (DNA): TGTGCCAGCACGAGGGACGCAATCGGGGAGCTGTTTTTT. J is TRBJ2-2 and V is TRBV5-4; the D call may be TRBD1 or TRBD2 (5 bases each). CDR3 length equals 13 residues. Looked up from germline, CDR1 is SGHNT and CDR2 is YYREEE (reference sequence). V was pared by 6 bases and J by 7 bases, with 13 bases between.

The CDR3 DNA is TGCGCCAGCAGCGAGACAGGGCTGGTCTCTGGGGCCAACGTCCTGACTTTC. Translated, it gives CASSETGLVSGANVLTF. This rearrangement joins TRBV5-1 to TRBJ2-6, with TRBD1 matching 7 bases. Germline CDR1 SGHRS, CDR2 YFSETQ. V was pared by 4 bases and J by 0 bases, with 7 bases of the junction left unmatched. There are 17 residues in the CDR3.

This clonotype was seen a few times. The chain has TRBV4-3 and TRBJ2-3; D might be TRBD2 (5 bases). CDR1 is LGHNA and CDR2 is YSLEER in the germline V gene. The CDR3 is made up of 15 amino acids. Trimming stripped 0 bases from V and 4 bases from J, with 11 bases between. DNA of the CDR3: TGCGCCAGCAGCCAAGATCTGCGGGTCCCAGATACGCAGTATTTT. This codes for CASSQDLRVPDTQYF.

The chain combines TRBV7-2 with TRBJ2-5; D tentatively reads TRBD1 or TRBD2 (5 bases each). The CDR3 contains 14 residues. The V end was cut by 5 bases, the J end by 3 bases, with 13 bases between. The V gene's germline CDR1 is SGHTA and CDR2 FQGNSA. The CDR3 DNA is TGTGCCAGCAGCCCGGGACGGTCAGAAGAGACCCAGTACTTC. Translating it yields CASSPGRSEETQYF.

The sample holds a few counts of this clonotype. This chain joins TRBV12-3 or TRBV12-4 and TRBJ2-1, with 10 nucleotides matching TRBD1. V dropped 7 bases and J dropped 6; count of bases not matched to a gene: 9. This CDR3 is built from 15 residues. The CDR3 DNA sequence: TGTGCCAGCAACCGGGGACAGGGGTCTGTCAATGAGCAGTTCTTC. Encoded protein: CASNRGQGSVNEQFF.

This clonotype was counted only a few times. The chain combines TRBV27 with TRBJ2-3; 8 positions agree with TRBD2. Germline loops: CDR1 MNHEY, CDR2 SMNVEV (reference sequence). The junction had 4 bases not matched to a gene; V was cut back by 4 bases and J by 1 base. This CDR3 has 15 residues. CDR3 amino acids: CASSSTGGRTDTQYF. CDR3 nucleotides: TGTGCCAGCAGTTCAACGGGGGGGCGCACAGATACGCAGTATTTT.

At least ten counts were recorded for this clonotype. The CDR3 region is CASTLQSRQGYGYTF. CDR3 coding DNA: TGTGCCAGCACTTTGCAAAGTCGACAGGGCTATGGCTACACCTTC. The gene calls are TRBV12-3 or TRBV12-4 and TRBJ1-2; 7 nucleotides agree with TRBD1. The CDR3 spans 15 residues. The junction had 12 bases not matched to a gene; V was cut back by 7 bases and J by 4 bases.

CDR3 sequence reads: CASSGGEIDTQYF. In nucleotides, the CDR3 is TGTGCCAGCAGTGGTGGGGAGATAGATACGCAGTATTTT. This sequence joins TRBV2 and TRBJ2-3; tentatively, D is TRBD2 (5 bases). The CDR3 is 13 amino acids. Trimming removed 4 bases from V and 5 bases from J, with 10 bases in between. Germline V CDR1 and CDR2: SNHLY, FYNNEI.

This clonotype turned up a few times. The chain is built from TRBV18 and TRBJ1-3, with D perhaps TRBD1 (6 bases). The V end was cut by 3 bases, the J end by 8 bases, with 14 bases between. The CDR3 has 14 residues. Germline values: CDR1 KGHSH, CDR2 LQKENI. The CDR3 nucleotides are TGTGCCAGCTCACCGGACAGCAAGGCATACACCATATATTTT. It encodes CASSPDSKAYTIYF.

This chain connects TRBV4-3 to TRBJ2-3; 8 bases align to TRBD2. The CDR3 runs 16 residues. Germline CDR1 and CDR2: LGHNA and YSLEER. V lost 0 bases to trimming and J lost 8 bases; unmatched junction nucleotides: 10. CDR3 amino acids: CASSQDTGGALRTQYF. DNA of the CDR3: TGCGCCAGCAGCCAAGATACGGGGGGGGCGCTGCGTACGCAGTATTTT.

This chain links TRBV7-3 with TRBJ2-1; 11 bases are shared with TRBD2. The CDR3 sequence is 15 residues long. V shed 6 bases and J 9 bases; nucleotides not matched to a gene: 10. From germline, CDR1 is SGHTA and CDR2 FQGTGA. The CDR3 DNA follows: TGTGCCAGCAGTCCTTCCGCTAGCGGGGGGAGTGAGCAGTTCTTC. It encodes CASSPSASGGSEQFF. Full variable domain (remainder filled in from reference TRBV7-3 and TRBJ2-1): GAGVSQTPSNKVTEKGKYVELRCDPISGHTALYWYRQSLGQGPEFLIYFQGTGAADDSGLPNDRFFAVRPEGSVSTLKIQRTERGDSAVYLCASSPSASGGSEQFFGPGTRLTVL.

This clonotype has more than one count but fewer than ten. The CDR3 DNA sequence: TGCAGTGCTAGAGATTTCGGAACCGGGGAGCTGTTTTTT. It yields the protein CSARDFGTGELFF. This chain links TRBV20-1 with TRBJ2-2; D not certain. The CDR3 runs 13 residues. Between the trimmed V and J ends, which lost 0 bases and 5 bases, there was a span of 7 bases. Germline V gene data show CDR1 as DFQATT and CDR2 as SNEGSKA (reference sequence).

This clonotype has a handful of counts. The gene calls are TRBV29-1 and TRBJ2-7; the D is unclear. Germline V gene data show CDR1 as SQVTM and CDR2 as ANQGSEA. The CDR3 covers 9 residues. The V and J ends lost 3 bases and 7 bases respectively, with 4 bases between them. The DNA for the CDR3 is TGCAGCGTTGATGGGGAGCAGTACGTC. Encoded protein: CSVDGEQYV.

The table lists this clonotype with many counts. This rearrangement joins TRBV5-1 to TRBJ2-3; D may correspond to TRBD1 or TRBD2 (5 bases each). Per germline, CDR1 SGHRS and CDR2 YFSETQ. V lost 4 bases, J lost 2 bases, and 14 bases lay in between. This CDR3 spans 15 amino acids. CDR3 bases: TGCGCCAGCAGCCTTCCGTCGGGGCCCACAGATACGCAGTATTTT. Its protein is CASSLPSGPTDTQYF.

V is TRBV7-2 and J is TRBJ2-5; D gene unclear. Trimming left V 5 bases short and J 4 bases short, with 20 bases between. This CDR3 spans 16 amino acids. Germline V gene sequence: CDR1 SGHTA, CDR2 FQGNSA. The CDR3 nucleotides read TGTGCCAGCAGCCCTACCGGGCCGCCACACAGAGAGACCCAGTACTTC. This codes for CASSPTGPPHRETQYF.

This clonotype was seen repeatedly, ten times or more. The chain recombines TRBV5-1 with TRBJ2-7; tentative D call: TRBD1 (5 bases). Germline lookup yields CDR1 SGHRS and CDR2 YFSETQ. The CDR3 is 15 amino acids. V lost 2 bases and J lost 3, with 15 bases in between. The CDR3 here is CASSLGAIQNYEQYF. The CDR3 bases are TGCGCCAGCAGCTTAGGGGCAATACAAAACTACGAGCAGTACTTC.

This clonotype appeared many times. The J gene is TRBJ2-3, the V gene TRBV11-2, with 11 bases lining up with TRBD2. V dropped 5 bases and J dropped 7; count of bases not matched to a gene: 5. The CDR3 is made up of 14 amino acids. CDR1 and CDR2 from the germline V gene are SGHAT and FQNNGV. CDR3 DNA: TGTGCCAGCAGCCTTAGCGGGGGGGCGAATACGCAGTATTTT. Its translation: CASSLSGGANTQYF. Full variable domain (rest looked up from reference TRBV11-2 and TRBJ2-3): EAGVAQSPRYKIIEKRQSVAFWCNPISGHATLYWYQQILGQGPKLLIQFQNNGVVDDSQLPKDRFSAERLKGVDSTLKIQPAKLEDSAVYLCASSLSGGANTQYFGPGTRLTVL.

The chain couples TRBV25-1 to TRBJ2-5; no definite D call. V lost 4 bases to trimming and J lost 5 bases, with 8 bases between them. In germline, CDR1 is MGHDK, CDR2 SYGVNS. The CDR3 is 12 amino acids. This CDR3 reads CASSGPAETQYF. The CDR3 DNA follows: TGTGCCAGCAGTGGACCGGCGGAGACCCAGTACTTC.

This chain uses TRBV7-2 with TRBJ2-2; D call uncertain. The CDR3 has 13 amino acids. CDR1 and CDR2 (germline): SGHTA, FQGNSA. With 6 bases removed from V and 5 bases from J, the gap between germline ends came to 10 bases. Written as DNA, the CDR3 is TGTGCCAGCAGTCAACGTCTGACCGGGGAGCTGTTTTTT. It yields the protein CASSQRLTGELFF.

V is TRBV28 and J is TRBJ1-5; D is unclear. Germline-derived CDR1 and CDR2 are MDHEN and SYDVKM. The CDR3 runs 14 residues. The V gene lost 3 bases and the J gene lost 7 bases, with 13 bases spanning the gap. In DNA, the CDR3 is TGTGCCAGCAGTTTGGTCAGCCTTAACCAGCCCCAGCATTTT. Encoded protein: CASSLVSLNQPQHF.